Listed below are T cell receptor beta chains from one sample, sequenced in a study of T cells in Graves' hyperthyroidism and ophthalmopathy. TCRdb processed the multiplex PCR reads anew with MiXCR; each CDR3 protein has one entry. The sample lists a few hundred thousand distinct CDR3 sequences, about a sixth occurring once. Sample: blood. Source of these receptors: a woman in her thirties or forties with Graves' ophthalmopathy. Each CDR3 is given with its conserved first and last residue. A D gene is named only where the DNA matches it firmly. Only some rows state a clone size, as once, few, many or a class for expanded clones.

>TRBJ2-2|many|TRBV7-8|-
TGTGCCAGCACCTCGCAACTCTACAACACCGGGGAGCTGTTTTTT
CASTSQLYNTGELFF
>TRBJ1-3|-|TRBV9|-
TGTGCCAGCAGCGTAGCTGGGGACACCATATATTTT
CASSVAGDTIYF
>TRBJ1-1|many|TRBV12-3/TRBV12-4|-
TGTGCCAGCAGTTTAGTCGGAGATTACACTGAAGCTTTCTTT
CASSLVGDYTEAFF
>TRBJ1-1|many|TRBV7-9|-
TGTGCCAGCAGCCCACACTTGGAGGGCACTGAAGCTTTCTTT
CASSPHLEGTEAFF
>TRBJ1-1|many|TRBV12-3/TRBV12-4|-
TGTGCCAGCAGTTTAGACGTAGGGAAAGGGAACACTGAAGCTTTCTTT
CASSLDVGKGNTEAFF
>TRBJ2-6|few|TRBV28|-
TGTGCCAGCAGTTCCTACATCGTTTTTGGGGCCAACGTCCTGACTTTC
CASSSYIVFGANVLTF
>TRBJ2-7|many|TRBV20-1|TRBD2
TGCAGTGCTAGCGATTTGGGACTAGGGCCCTACGAGCAGTACTTC
CSASDLGLGPYEQYF
>TRBJ2-1|-|TRBV7-9|TRBD2
TGTGCCAGCAGCTTAATGGGACTAGCCCCCTACAATGAGCAGTTCTTC
CASSLMGLAPYNEQFF
>TRBJ1-1|many|TRBV27|TRBD1
TGTGCCACCGGACAGGGAATGAACACTGAAGCTTTCTTT
CATGQGMNTEAFF
>TRBJ2-2|-|TRBV5-5|TRBD1
TGTGCCAGCAGCTTAGGGGGCTATAACACCGGGGAGCTGTTTTTT
CASSLGGYNTGELFF
>TRBJ2-3|few|TRBV7-6|-
TGTGCCAGCAGCCGATGGACGGCTAGCACAGATACGCAGTATTTT
CASSRWTASTDTQYF
>TRBJ1-3|-|TRBV12-3/TRBV12-4|-
TGTGCCAGCAGTTTATCGGGAGGGAGGTCTGGAAACACCATATATTTT
CASSLSGGRSGNTIYF
>TRBJ1-2|few|TRBV28|TRBD1
TGTGCCAGCAGTTTATGGAGGATGACAGGGGCGAAGTATGGCTACACCTTC
CASSLWRMTGAKYGYTF
>TRBJ1-2|few|TRBV5-1|-
TGCGCCAGCAGCCTTTCCGTCCTCCGGGAGGGCTACACCTTC
CASSLSVLREGYTF
>TRBJ2-7|-|TRBV10-3|-
TGTGCCATCAGTGAGCTGCAGGGGTCTTCCTACGAGCAGTACTTC
CAISELQGSSYEQYF
>TRBJ2-2|few|TRBV7-9|TRBD2
TGTGCCAGCAGCTTAGAGCCGGGACTAGGACTCACCGGGGAGCTGTTTTTT
CASSLEPGLGLTGELFF
>TRBJ2-7|many|TRBV27|-
TGTGCCAGCAGTAATAATCCCACCGCCTACGAGCAGTACTTC
CASSNNPTAYEQYF
>TRBJ2-1|-|TRBV19|-
TGTGCCAGCACGCCCAGGAGGGCTACCTACAATGAGCAGTTCTTC
CASTPRRATYNEQFF
>TRBJ1-3|-|TRBV13|TRBD1
TGTGCCAGCAGGCGAGGGACAGCCTCTGGAAACACCATATATTTT
CASRRGTASGNTIYF
>TRBJ1-6|few|TRBV27|-
TGTGCCAGCAGTTTAAGGCTGTATAATTCACCCCTCCACTTT
CASSLRLYNSPLHF
>TRBJ2-6|many|TRBV5-1|-
TGCGCCAGCAGCGTGGACAGCTCTGGGGCCAACGTCCTGACTTTC
CASSVDSSGANVLTF
>TRBJ2-1|many|TRBV5-1|-
TGCGCCAGCAGCCCCTCCTCTTTGGCCGCCTACAATGAGCAGTTCTTC
CASSPSSLAAYNEQFF
>TRBJ1-2|-|TRBV7-9|-
TGTGCCAGCAGCCCCGACTCTGTAAGGGGCTACACCTTC
CASSPDSVRGYTF
>TRBJ2-3|few|TRBV27|-
TGTGCCGGCAGTTTAAGTCGGGCGCCAACAGATACGCAGTATTTT
CAGSLSRAPTDTQYF
>TRBJ2-3|many|TRBV5-1|TRBD2
TGCGCCAGCAGCCGGGAATGGACTAGCGATGACACAGATACGCAGTATTTT
CASSREWTSDDTDTQYF
>TRBJ1-4|many|TRBV3-1|-
TGTGCCAGCAGCCAACCTGGCACGGGAGAAAAACTGTTTTTT
CASSQPGTGEKLFF
>TRBJ2-7|many|TRBV10-3|-
TGTGCCATCAGTGATTCCCCCGGGAACCTCTACGAGCAGTACTTC
CAISDSPGNLYEQYF
>TRBJ1-1|few|TRBV16|-
TGTGCCAGCAGCCTGAACAGGGTGGCCGAGTGGGCTTTCTTT
CASSLNRVAEWAFF
>TRBJ2-5|-|TRBV5-1|-
TGCGCCAGCAGCTTGGCCCGGGGGACCCAAGAGACCCAGTACTTC
CASSLARGTQETQYF
>TRBJ2-7|many|TRBV2|TRBD1
TGTGCCAGCGGTAAGGGGGCGCTTTCCGAGCAGTACTTC
CASGKGALSEQYF
>TRBJ1-1|many|TRBV30|-
TGTGCCTGGAGATATGCAGCAACAGGGAAAAATCCCGAAGCTTTCTTT
CAWRYAATGKNPEAFF
>TRBJ1-5|-|TRBV30|-
TGTGCCTGGAGTCGGGGGGCCGATAGCAATCAGCCCCAGCATTTT
CAWSRGADSNQPQHF
>TRBJ2-5|many|TRBV11-2|-
TGTGCCAGCAGCTTAGGTCTGGAGACCCAGTACTTC
CASSLGLETQYF
>TRBJ2-1|many|TRBV11-2|TRBD2
TGTGCCAGCAGCCCGCCGGGACTAGCGGGGGGGCGGGACAATGAGCAGTTCTTC
CASSPPGLAGGRDNEQFF
>TRBJ1-5|many|TRBV12-3/TRBV12-4|-
TGTGCCAGCAGTTTAGCGGGGCAGAGTTATCAGCCCCAGCATTTT
CASSLAGQSYQPQHF
>TRBJ2-2|few|TRBV27|TRBD1
TGTGCCAGCAGTTTAGGGACAGCCAACGGGGAGCTGTTTTTT
CASSLGTANGELFF
>TRBJ2-3|few|TRBV5-1|-
TGCGCCAGCAGCAACAGAAACACAGATACGCAGTATTTT
CASSNRNTDTQYF
>TRBJ2-1|many|TRBV7-8|TRBD2
TGTGCCAGCAGCTCCCTGGGCGGGAGGGCAAATGAGCAGTTCTTC
CASSSLGGRANEQFF
>TRBJ2-5|few|TRBV6-2/TRBV6-3|TRBD2
TGTGCCAGCAGGTCTACTAGCGGGGGGGCGGGCCAGACCCAGTACTTC
CASRSTSGGAGQTQYF
>TRBJ2-1|many|TRBV5-8|-
TGTGCCAGCAGCAACCCTTTCCCGGGGGACTACAATGAGCAGTTCTTC
CASSNPFPGDYNEQFF
>TRBJ1-3|-|TRBV19|-
TGTGCCAGTCGAACCGGGACTGCCTCTGGAAACACCATATATTTT
CASRTGTASGNTIYF
>TRBJ2-1|many|TRBV28|TRBD2
TGTGCCAGCAGTTTGTTGGCTAGCGGGAGGGATAATGAGCAGTTCTTC
CASSLLASGRDNEQFF
>TRBJ2-1|-|TRBV9|TRBD2
TGTGCCAGCAGCCCGACTAGCGGGAGCAATGAGCAGTTCTTC
CASSPTSGSNEQFF
>TRBJ2-7|many|TRBV28|TRBD1
TGTGCCAGCAGCACGGACAGGGGGCGCTACGAGCAGTACTTC
CASSTDRGRYEQYF
>TRBJ2-5|many|TRBV3-1|-
TGTGCCAGCAGCCCTCCTAACAGGCAAGAGACCCAGTACTTC
CASSPPNRQETQYF
>TRBJ2-2|few|TRBV28|TRBD2
TGTGCCAGCAGACTTAGCGGGGGGAGTGCCGGGGAGCTGTTTTTT
CASRLSGGSAGELFF
>TRBJ1-4|many|TRBV6-1|TRBD1
TGTGCCAGCAGTCTCACAGGGGGTGGTGAAAAACTGTTTTTT
CASSLTGGGEKLFF
>TRBJ2-1|-|TRBV19|TRBD2
TGTGCCAGTAGTATTGGTAGCGGGAGGTACAATGAGCAGTTCTTC
CASSIGSGRYNEQFF
>TRBJ2-7|-|TRBV29-1|-
TGCAGCGTGGTTGGGGCGGATGAGCAGTACTTC
CSVVGADEQYF